These T cell receptor beta chains were read from a single sample in a study of control samples from healthy donors and cancer patients. Clones were read by immunoSEQ multiplex PCR, and TCRdb kept only the in-frame ones, dropping some. Of roughly 94,000 clones in the sample, approximately 84% were seen once. The sequenced sample was PBMCs. All receptors come from a man in his sixties or seventies with lung cancer. Both conserved end residues are part of each CDR3.

>TRBJ1-5|TRBV18
CASSPAGPGWGNQPQHF
>TRBJ2-1|TRBV10-2
CASSESKQGSKYNEQFF
>TRBJ2-2|TRBV7-8
CASSLGGPRPGELFF
>TRBJ1-2|TRBV28
CASTEGGKGAFGYTF
>TRBJ1-4|TRBV20-1
CSANDPGGTNEKLFF
>TRBJ2-7|TRBV29-1
CSVGLGDGGPEQYF
>TRBJ2-7|TRBV28
CASSSPWGQGKGEQYF
>TRBJ2-7|TRBV23-1
CASSQPRGKQYF
>TRBJ2-7|TRBV5-6
CASSEPGQGYEQYF
>TRBJ2-3|TRBV5-1
CASSPITSTDTQYF
>TRBJ2-1|TRBV7-2
CASSLARVEQFF
>TRBJ1-2|TRBV19
CASNFPGQGIYGYTF
>TRBJ2-1|TRBV7-9
CASSPAPRSGGRSYNEQFF
>TRBJ2-5|TRBV7-2
CASSSVGGAETQYF
>TRBJ2-3|TRBV18
CASSPPNTPDTQYF
>TRBJ2-5|TRBV10-3
CAIKADFGETQYF
>TRBJ1-6|TRBV28
CAGAVRGSRDNSPLHF
>TRBJ2-1|TRBV30
CAWSPYNEQFF
>TRBJ1-1|TRBV12-3/TRBV12-4
CATNRVADTEAFF
>TRBJ1-1|TRBV30
CAWSGGLGNTEAFF
>TRBJ1-5|TRBV30
CAWSPPTGRGRGSNQPQHF
>TRBJ1-3|TRBV30
CAWSVKGGKRNTIYF
>TRBJ2-5|TRBV27
CASSLGINRGQETQYF
>TRBJ2-2|TRBV5-6
CASSLGAGTGVFGELFF
>TRBJ1-2|TRBV7-2
CASSLEGRYGYTF
>TRBJ2-3|TRBV7-9
CASTNLPWTDTQYF
>TRBJ2-7|TRBV27
CASSGQATYEQYF
>TRBJ1-1|TRBV29-1
CSVEGYSEAFF
>TRBJ2-2|TRBV12-5
CASGLVTGSAGELFF
>TRBJ1-1|TRBV5-1
CASRKDSTNTEAFF
>TRBJ2-1|TRBV29-1
CSVATGHSYNEQFF
>TRBJ2-7|TRBV7-9
CASSREGYEQYF
>TRBJ2-2|TRBV7-9
CASSSRDRATGELFF
>TRBJ1-5|TRBV19
CASTIDGIGEPQHF
>TRBJ1-1|TRBV11-2
CASSSHSPPGTGGFF
>TRBJ2-2|TRBV7-6
CASSPGRLNTGELFF
>TRBJ1-5|TRBV6-5
CASRRDRGNQPQHF
>TRBJ1-4|TRBV30
CAWEQGNEKLFF
>TRBJ2-1|TRBV5-1
CASSFTVSSYNEQFF
>TRBJ2-7|TRBV19
CASSSTGTGGYEQYF
>TRBJ1-1|TRBV19
CASSFSRKNTEAFF